Presented here are 29 T cell receptor beta chains from one specimen sequenced in a study of cytomegalovirus exposure and HLA in healthy donors. The PCR had 60 Vbeta and 13 Jbeta primers. Profiled with immunoSEQ multiplex PCR; TCRdb holds only in-frame clones, not every one. Here the sample spans approximately 160,000 clones, around 77% being singletons. The sample taken for sequencing was PBMCs. All receptors derive from a woman between 35 and 50 years old in good health and CMV-seronegative.

The chain carries TRBV6-5 and TRBJ1-2, with 7 bases matching TRBD1. The length of the CDR3 is 13 residues. V lost 6 bases, J lost 4 bases, and 5 bases stayed unmatched. CDR1 MNHEY and CDR2 SVGAGI come from the germline V gene. CDR3 sequence reads: CASSNGTVYGYTF. DNA for the CDR3: TGTGCCAGCAGCAATGGGACAGTCTATGGCTACACCTTC.

CDR3 amino acids: CASSFELNYNEQFF. CDR3 coding DNA: TGTGCCAGCAGCTTCGAACTAAACTACAATGAGCAGTTCTTC. This sequence joins TRBV7-8 and TRBJ2-1; no reliable D call. Germline CDR1 is SGHVS and CDR2 is FQNEAQ. CDR3 length: 14 residues. Trimming took off 3 bases at V and 3 bases at J, with 9 bases between the two ends.

V is TRBV5-1 and J is TRBJ1-1, with a weak D call TRBD1 (6 bases). CDR3 length: 12 residues. In germline, CDR1 is SGHRS, CDR2 YFSETQ. V lost 5 bases, J lost 11 bases, and 16 bases lay in between. Here the CDR3 reads CASRGSTGKAFF. CDR3 DNA: TGCGCCAGCAGAGGTTCTACAGGGAAGGCTTTCTTT.

The V gene is TRBV27, the J gene TRBJ2-7, with D perhaps matching TRBD2 (5 bases). V lost 4 bases and J lost 2, with 12 bases in between. CDR1 and CDR2 (germline): MNHEY, SMNVEV (reference sequence). The CDR3 contains 14 residues. The CDR3 DNA is TGTGCCAGCAGTTCAGCGACGGGAACCTACGAGCAGTACTTC. It codes for CASSSATGTYEQYF.

The J gene is TRBJ1-1, the V gene TRBV6-5; 8 nucleotides line up with TRBD1. CDR1 is MNHEY and CDR2 is SVGAGI in the germline V gene. V shed 5 bases, J shed 11 bases, and the junction held 13 bases outside the gene matches. This CDR3 is built from 14 residues. This CDR3 is CASSGLTGGVRAFF. CDR3 sequence (DNA): TGTGCCAGCAGTGGACTTACAGGGGGGGTAAGGGCTTTCTTT.

The chain has TRBV27 and TRBJ1-1; 7 bases are a match to TRBD1. This CDR3 is 14 amino acids long. Losses at the gene ends were 5 bases for V and 5 bases for J; bases not matched to a gene: 8. Germline CDR1 and CDR2: MNHEY and SMNVEV (reference sequence). The CDR3 DNA follows: TGTGCCAGCAGTATAACAGGGGCTGGGACTGAAGCTTTCTTT. Amino acids: CASSITGAGTEAFF.

J is TRBJ2-1 and V is TRBV10-1; D possibly corresponds to TRBD2 (9 bases). Germline values: CDR1 WNHNN, CDR2 SYGVQD (reference sequence). This CDR3 region has 17 residues. Trimming left V 4 bases short and J 6 bases short, with 22 bases between. The CDR3 reads CASSGGQGAGGPNEQFF. The CDR3 DNA reads TGCGCCAGCAGTGGGGGGCAGGGGGCGGGAGGGCCCAATGAGCAGTTCTTC.

The chain carries TRBV5-1 and TRBJ1-1; perhaps TRBD1 as D (6 bases). The germline gives CDR1 SGHRS, CDR2 YFSETQ. This CDR3 region has 13 residues. Trimming shortened V by 1 base and J by 5 bases, and 9 bases separated the two germline ends. In nucleotides, the CDR3 is TGCGCCAGCAGCTTGTTGGGGACAACTGAAGCTTTCTTT. Translating it yields CASSLLGTTEAFF.

The V call is TRBV9, the J call TRBJ1-4; 9 bases match TRBD1. The CDR3 runs to 16 residues. The V segment lost 0 bases and the J segment 5 bases; nucleotides outside the gene matches: 5. CDR1 and CDR2 (germline): SGDLS, YYNGEE. CDR3 sequence: CASSVGWGQGNEKLFF. For the CDR3, the DNA is TGTGCCAGCAGCGTAGGCTGGGGACAGGGCAATGAAAAACTGTTTTTT.

The V and J genes are TRBV5-1 and TRBJ2-7, with D maybe TRBD2 (5 bases). The ends were cut back, 7 bases at V and 0 bases at J, with 20 bases in the middle. The CDR3 loop spans 16 amino acids. Germline CDR1 reads SGHRS; CDR2 reads YFSETQ. CDR3 sequence (DNA): TGCGCCAGCCGTCCGGGATCGTCTTTGAGCTCCTACGAGCAGTACTTC. This sequence encodes CASRPGSSLSSYEQYF.

This clone has a handful of counts. The gene calls are TRBV5-1 and TRBJ2-5; 7 positions match TRBD1. The CDR3 spans 15 residues. Trimming took 5 bases from V and 1 from J; bases not matched to a gene: 8. The germline gives CDR1 SGHRS, CDR2 YFSETQ. The DNA of the CDR3 is TGCGCCAGCAGTACAGGGGTAATGGCCCAAGAGACCCAGTACTTC. Its translation: CASSTGVMAQETQYF.

The chain joins TRBV4-2 to TRBJ2-3; 12 nucleotides line up with TRBD2. Germline trimming cut 0 bases from V and 2 bases from J; bases unmatched to any gene: 9. Germline V lookup: CDR1 LGHNA, CDR2 YNFKEQ. The CDR3 spans 19 residues. CDR3 loop: CASSQDPSSGRATTDTQYF. CDR3 sequence (DNA): TGTGCCAGCAGCCAAGATCCCTCTAGCGGGAGGGCGACCACAGATACGCAGTATTTT.

This sequence joins TRBV28 and TRBJ1-1; TRBD1 might be the D (6 bases). Germline V lookup: CDR1 MDHEN, CDR2 SYDVKM. The CDR3 totals 15 residues. V was pared by 4 bases and J by 3 bases, with 15 bases between. CDR3 residues: CASSSPGTSYTEAFF. CDR3 DNA: TGTGCCAGCAGTTCTCCCGGGACATCCTACACTGAAGCTTTCTTT.

The chain is built from TRBV2 and TRBJ2-2; tentatively, D is TRBD1 (6 bases). Trimming took off 4 bases at V and 4 bases at J, with 16 bases between the two ends. The CDR3 runs 16 residues. The germline V gene has CDR1 SNHLY and CDR2 FYNNEI. The CDR3 DNA is TGTGCCAGCAGTGCTCTAGGGGGAGTACCCACCGGGGAGCTGTTTTTT. As protein: CASSALGGVPTGELFF.

V is TRBV5-6 and J is TRBJ2-2, with 10 bases matching TRBD1. The CDR3 contains 16 residues. Germline trimming cut 4 bases from V and 4 bases from J; bases unmatched to any gene: 7. Germline CDR1 is SGHDT and CDR2 is YYEEEE. The CDR3 sequence: CASSQDRGLSTGELFF. The CDR3 DNA follows: TGTGCCAGCAGCCAAGACAGGGGGCTTAGCACCGGGGAGCTGTTTTTT.

The J gene is TRBJ2-7, the V gene TRBV5-5; TRBD2 matches 8 bases. V shed 2 bases, J shed 2 bases, and the junction held 3 bases outside the gene matches. The CDR3 covers 14 residues. From germline, CDR1 is SGHKS and CDR2 YYEKEE (reference sequence). Here the CDR3 DNA reads TGTGCCAGCAGCTTTGGGCGGGAGGCCTACGAGCAGTACTTC. Amino acid sequence: CASSFGREAYEQYF.

This clone was detected only once. The chain links TRBV2 to TRBJ1-5, with D possibly being TRBD1 (6 bases). The germline V gene encodes CDR1 SNHLY and CDR2 FYNNEI. The CDR3 loop spans 15 amino acids. V lost 3 bases to trimming and J lost 1 base, with 10 bases between them. CDR3 protein: CASSDRGRSNQPQHF. The CDR3 DNA reads as TGTGCCAGCAGTGACAGGGGCAGGAGCAATCAGCCCCAGCATTTT.

In DNA, the CDR3 is TGCGCCAGCAGCGTACAGGGGGCTAACGAGCAGTACTTC. Its protein is CASSVQGANEQYF. The rearrangement links TRBV5-1 to TRBJ2-7, with 9 bases lining up with TRBD1. Trimming at V came to 4 bases and at J to 5 bases, leaving 4 bases not matched to a gene. The CDR3 is 13 amino acids. Germline loops: CDR1 SGHRS, CDR2 YFSETQ.

The CDR3 sequence: CASSLAGVDNEQFF. CDR3 coding DNA: TGTGCCAGCAGCTTAGCGGGAGTAGACAATGAGCAGTTCTTC. This chain links TRBV7-9 with TRBJ2-1, with D possibly matching TRBD2 (5 bases). Per germline, CDR1 SEHNR and CDR2 FQNEAQ (reference sequence). V was trimmed by 0 bases and J by 5 bases, leaving 8 bases between them. The CDR3 spans 14 residues.

The chain joins TRBV15 to TRBJ2-1; 9 bases agree with TRBD2. This CDR3 is built from 16 residues. Germline-derived CDR1 and CDR2 are LNHNV and YYDKDF (reference sequence). J was trimmed by 7 bases and V by 0 bases; bases with no gene match: 7. The CDR3 loop is CATSRDGTSLGNEQFF. In DNA, the CDR3 is TGTGCCACCAGCAGAGATGGGACTAGCTTGGGGAATGAGCAGTTCTTC.

This clone has more than one count but fewer than ten. The chain recombines TRBV29-1 with TRBJ1-2; 12 bases match TRBD1. Germline loops: CDR1 SQVTM, CDR2 ANQGSEA. This CDR3 is built from 15 residues. V was clipped by 4 bases and J by 4 bases; unmatched bases: 7. The DNA of the CDR3 is TGCAGCGTTGGGGGACAGGGGGCGCGAAGCTATGGCTACACCTTC. Translated, it gives CSVGGQGARSYGYTF.

The V and J genes are TRBV10-1 and TRBJ2-7, with D possibly TRBD2 on 5 matching bases. The germline V and J ends were trimmed by 1 base and 0 bases, with 13 bases remaining between them. The CDR3 covers 16 residues. Germline values: CDR1 WNHNN, CDR2 SYGVQD (reference sequence). The CDR3 bases are TGCGCCAGCAGTGAGTATGCTAGGAGGAACTCCTACGAGCAGTACTTC. This translates into CASSEYARRNSYEQYF.

V usage is TRBV5-4 and J usage is TRBJ2-2, with unresolved D. Germline lookup yields CDR1 SGHNT and CDR2 YYREEE (reference sequence). V lost 2 bases to trimming and J lost 7 bases, with 9 bases between them. This CDR3 has 13 amino acids. CDR3 protein: CASSFYSDGELFF. The CDR3 DNA is TGTGCCAGCAGCTTTTACTCCGACGGGGAGCTGTTTTTT.

The CDR3 region has the DNA TGTGCCAGCAGCCCCCGCTGGGGGAGCGGGACCGGGGAGCTGTTTTTT. This translates into CASSPRWGSGTGELFF. The J gene is TRBJ2-2, the V gene TRBV9, with D possibly matching TRBD2 (6 bases). Trimming left V 4 bases short and J 5 bases short, with 18 bases between. Per the germline V gene, CDR1 is SGDLS and CDR2 is YYNGEE. CDR3 length: 16 amino acids. Filled out from reference TRBV9 and TRBJ2-2, the complete variable domain reads DSGVTQTPKHLITATGQRVTLRCSPRSGDLSVYWYQQSLDQGLQFLIQYYNGEERAKGNILERFSAQQFPDLHSELNLSSLELGDSALYFCASSPRWGSGTGELFFGEGSRLTVL.

CDR3 sequence reads: CASSDRPLTDTQYF. The CDR3 DNA reads as TGTGCCAGCAGTGACAGGCCCCTCACAGATACGCAGTATTTT. The chain employs TRBV6-1 and TRBJ2-3; D remains unclear. The CDR3 consists of 14 residues. Germline V gene data show CDR1 as MNHNS and CDR2 as SASEGT. Deletions cut 3 bases from V and 2 bases from J, with 9 bases between.

This CDR3 reads CASSFLGSRVNSYEQYF. The DNA for the CDR3 is TGTGCCAGCAGCTTTTTAGGGTCGCGGGTCAACTCCTACGAGCAGTACTTC. The gene calls are TRBV5-6 and TRBJ2-7, with a possible D match to TRBD2 (5 bases). Per germline, CDR1 SGHDT and CDR2 YYEEEE. V lost 2 bases and J lost 0, with 18 bases in between. The CDR3 runs 17 residues. The full variable domain, with the rest looked up from reference TRBV5-6 and TRBJ2-7, is DAGVTQSPTHLIKTRGQQVTLRCSPKSGHDTVSWYQQALGQGPQFIFQYYEEEERQRGNFPDRFSGHQFPNYSSELNVNALLLGDSALYLCASSFLGSRVNSYEQYFGPGTRLTVT.

This chain links TRBV7-6 with TRBJ2-7; 9 nucleotides agree with TRBD2. The CDR3 contains 16 residues. CDR1 and CDR2 from the germline V gene are SGHVS and FNYEAQ. The V gene end was trimmed by 3 bases and the J gene end by 5 bases; junction bases not matched to a gene: 11. This CDR3 is CASSFRASGIRNEQYF. The CDR3 nucleotides read TGTGCCAGCAGCTTTCGGGCTAGCGGGATCAGGAACGAGCAGTACTTC. The full variable domain, in which reference TRBV7-6 and TRBJ2-7 provide the parts outside the CDR3, is GAGVSQSPRYKVTKRGQDVALRCDPISGHVSLYWYRQALGQGPEFLTYFNYEAQQDKSGLPNDRFSAERPEGSISTLTIQRTEQRDSAMYRCASSFRASGIRNEQYFGPGTRLTVT.

The rearrangement uses TRBV11-3 and TRBJ1-1; TRBD1 is a possible D gene (5 bases). Germline-derived CDR1 and CDR2 are SGHNT and YENEEA. The CDR3 sequence is 14 residues long. Deletions cut 8 bases from V and 0 bases from J, with 13 bases between. The DNA of the CDR3 is TGTGCCAGCTCACCCCGGGACTTGAACACTGAAGCTTTCTTT. The encoded protein is CASSPRDLNTEAFF.

The chain employs TRBV11-3 and TRBJ2-1; TRBD2 matches 11 bases. Germline V CDR1 and CDR2: SGHNT, YENEEA. CDR3 length equals 15 residues. The V segment lost 5 bases and the J segment 7 bases; nucleotides outside the gene matches: 7. The CDR3 nucleotides are TGTGCCAGCAGCGTTACTAGCGGGAGTAGGAATGAGCAGTTCTTC. This gives the protein CASSVTSGSRNEQFF. The entire variable domain, with the rest obtained from reference TRBV11-3 and TRBJ2-1, is as follows: EAGVVQSPRYKIIEKKQPVAFWCNPISGHNTLYWYLQNLGQGPELLIRYENEEAVDDSQLPKDRFSAERLKGVDSTLKIQPAELGDSAVYLCASSVTSGSRNEQFFGPGTRLTVL.